The 13 T cell receptor beta chains presented below share a single source sample, sequenced in a study of T cell responses to AZD1222 COVID-19 vaccine. Profiling relied on immunoSEQ multiplex PCR, and the TCRdb table lists in-frame clones only, not all of them. In the table there are about 100,000 clones, 86% of which are singletons. Sequenced material: peripheral blood, taken on day 0 of AZD1222 vaccination. The source of these receptors is an adult in good health.

The chain has TRBV6-2 or TRBV6-3 and TRBJ1-3; the D is unclear. Germline lookup yields CDR1 MNHEY and CDR2 SVGEGT. V shed 4 bases and J shed 3 bases, with 19 bases lying between them. CDR3 length: 17 residues. The CDR3 nucleotides are TGTGCCAGCAGTTCCTACAGCCTACATCCGGATGGAAACACCATATATTTT. It is translated as CASSSYSLHPDGNTIYF.

This rearrangement joins TRBV12-5 to TRBJ1-5, with TRBD1 identical over 9 bases. CDR1 is LGHNT, CDR2 FRNRAP, per germline. The CDR3 loop spans 16 amino acids. V lost 4 bases to trimming and J lost 4 bases; unmatched junction nucleotides: 8. CDR3 in DNA: TGTGCTAGTGGTTCAGACCTGGGACAGGGAAATCAGCCCCAGCATTTT. Translation: CASGSDLGQGNQPQHF.

This clone was recorded only once. V and J are TRBV7-2 and TRBJ2-5; TRBD1 matches 10 bases. The germline V gene has CDR1 SGHTA and CDR2 FQGNSA. With V trimmed by 1 base and J by 3 bases, 5 bases remained unmatched. The CDR3 loop spans 16 amino acids. Written as DNA, the CDR3 is TGTGCCAGCAGCTTAGTTGGGGGACAGGGGAAAGAGACCCAGTACTTC. Its translation: CASSLVGGQGKETQYF.

This chain links TRBV6-2 or TRBV6-3 with TRBJ1-2; D remains unclear. This CDR3 is 14 amino acids long. Deletions cut 4 bases from V and 3 bases from J, with 12 bases between. Per the germline V gene, CDR1 is MNHEY and CDR2 is SVGEGT. The CDR3 spells CASSFPGMDYGYTF. The CDR3 DNA is TGTGCCAGCAGTTTTCCGGGGATGGACTATGGCTACACCTTC.

This chain uses TRBV6-5 with TRBJ2-5; 10 positions agree with TRBD1. J gave up 5 bases and V 6 bases, and 6 bases lay outside the gene matches. In germline, CDR1 is MNHEY, CDR2 SVGAGI. CDR3 length: 14 residues. CDR3 in amino acids: CASRTGGVDETQYF. As DNA, the CDR3 is TGTGCCAGCAGGACAGGGGGCGTGGATGAGACCCAGTACTTC.

The rearrangement links TRBV12-5 to TRBJ1-5; 10 nucleotides match TRBD1. Germline V lookup: CDR1 LGHNT, CDR2 FRNRAP. This CDR3 region has 16 residues. J was trimmed by 1 base and V by 6 bases; bases with no gene match: 6. The CDR3 coding sequence is TGTGCTAGTGGCCCTGGGACAGGGGTGAGCAATCAGCCCCAGCATTTT. This gives the protein CASGPGTGVSNQPQHF.

The chain joins TRBV19 to TRBJ2-1; 12 bases map to TRBD2. Germline V gene data show CDR1 as LNHDA and CDR2 as SQIVND (reference sequence). V shed 3 bases, J shed 6 bases, and the junction held 3 bases outside the gene matches. The CDR3 is 15 amino acids. The CDR3 DNA reads as TGTGCCAGTAGTATTCCTAGCGGGGGGGCCAATGAGCAGTTCTTC. It encodes CASSIPSGGANEQFF.

This clone has only one observation. This chain connects TRBV5-1 to TRBJ2-5; D may correspond to TRBD1 or TRBD2 (6 bases each). CDR3 length: 14 amino acids. V was clipped by 4 bases and J by 5 bases, with 15 bases between them. Per germline, CDR1 SGHRS and CDR2 YFSETQ. CDR3 loop: CASSGGTSRETQYF. CDR3 DNA: TGCGCCAGCAGCGGGGGGACATCTCGGGAGACCCAGTACTTC.

CDR3 coding DNA: TGTGCCAGTAGTATAGCGGGGTTGGCTAGCGGGAGGAACGAGCAGTACTTC. Translating gives CASSIAGLASGRNEQYF. This chain uses TRBV19 with TRBJ2-7; 11 bases agree with TRBD2. Unmatched junction bases numbered 10, after V lost 1 base and J lost 5 bases. CDR3 length: 17 residues. From germline, CDR1 is LNHDA and CDR2 SQIVND (reference sequence).

This chain joins TRBV7-9 and TRBJ1-5; 7 nucleotides line up with TRBD1. The CDR3 is 16 residues long. Unmatched junction bases numbered 12, after V lost 1 base and J lost 9 bases. The germline gives CDR1 SEHNR, CDR2 FQNEAQ (reference sequence). The CDR3 region is CASSLEGTAIYGPQHF. The CDR3 nucleotides are TGTGCCAGCAGCTTAGAAGGGACAGCCATCTATGGGCCCCAGCATTTT.

J is TRBJ2-7 and V is TRBV9; 10 positions agree with TRBD1. Trimming cost V 4 bases and J 3 bases; bases outside gene matches: 4. This CDR3 contains 14 residues. Germline assignment: CDR1 SGDLS and CDR2 YYNGEE. The CDR3 DNA reads as TGTGCCAGCAGCTTTCGGACAGGGGGCTACGAGCAGTACTTC. It translates to CASSFRTGGYEQYF.

The V call is TRBV4-2, the J call TRBJ1-5; D remains ambiguous. The CDR3 sequence is 15 residues long. CDR1 LGHNA and CDR2 YNFKEQ come from the germline V gene. V lost 0 bases and J 4 bases, leaving 10 bases between the germline ends. CDR3 in amino acids: CASSQDSRENQPQHF. The CDR3 DNA follows: TGTGCCAGCAGCCAAGATAGTCGGGAAAATCAGCCCCAGCATTTT.

The gene calls are TRBV20-1 and TRBJ2-7, with 11 bases identical to TRBD1. The CDR3 has 15 residues. Germline trimming cut 3 bases from V and 3 bases from J; bases unmatched to any gene: 7. Germline CDR1 and CDR2: DFQATT and SNEGSKA (reference sequence). CDR3 bases: TGCAGTGCTAGTCACCGGGACAGGGGGTTCTACGAGCAGTACTTC. This codes for CSASHRDRGFYEQYF.